These T cell receptor beta chains were read from a single sample in a study of cytomegalovirus exposure and HLA in healthy donors. Measured with immunoSEQ multiplex PCR; TCRdb has only the in-frame clones, and not every one. The table records 65,000 to 75,000 clones, approximately 71% of them present only once. The specimen was PBMCs. The receptor source for this set is a woman aged 25-40 years in good health and CMV-seronegative. The CDR3 runs from the conserved cysteine through the conserved F or W. The D gene is left open where the match is weak. Part of the rows lack a size; the others show once, few, many or a class for expanded clones.

CDR3 protein: CASSALTAGGTNEKLFF
CDR3 DNA: TGTGCCAGCAGTGCGCTGACTGCAGGAGGAACTAATGAAAAACTGTTTTTT
V gene: TRBV28
J gene: TRBJ1-4
D gene: -
clone size: once

CDR3 protein: CASSPGQGVGGETQYF
CDR3 DNA: TGTGCCAGCAGTCCGGGACAGGGGGTAGGGGGAGAGACCCAGTACTTC
V gene: TRBV27
J gene: TRBJ2-5
D gene: TRBD1
clone size: few

CDR3 protein: CASSGYEVSEAFF
CDR3 DNA: TGTGCCAGCAGTGGTTACGAGGTCTCTGAAGCTTTCTTT
V gene: TRBV2
J gene: TRBJ1-1
D gene: -
clone size: -

CDR3 protein: CASSLDRGMANEQFF
CDR3 DNA: TGCGCCAGCAGCTTGGACAGGGGGATGGCCAATGAGCAGTTCTTC
V gene: TRBV5-1
J gene: TRBJ2-1
D gene: TRBD1
clone size: -

CDR3 protein: CASSDNRRGNTEAFF
CDR3 DNA: TGTGCCAGCAGTGACAACAGGAGGGGAAACACTGAAGCTTTCTTT
V gene: TRBV6-6
J gene: TRBJ1-1
D gene: -
clone size: -

CDR3 protein: CASRQTGRNYGYTF
CDR3 DNA: TGTGCCAGCAGACAAACAGGGAGAAACTATGGCTACACCTTC
V gene: TRBV27
J gene: TRBJ1-2
D gene: -
clone size: -

CDR3 protein: CASSLGQWRANVLTF
CDR3 DNA: TGTGCCAGCAGCTTGGGACAGTGGAGGGCCAACGTCCTGACTTTC
V gene: TRBV5-5
J gene: TRBJ2-6
D gene: -
clone size: once

CDR3 protein: CASSRTTGNNSPLHF
CDR3 DNA: TGTGCCAGCTCGCGGACGACAGGGAATAATTCACCCCTCCACTTT
V gene: TRBV18
J gene: TRBJ1-6
D gene: TRBD1
clone size: -

CDR3 protein: CASRRRELGETQYF
CDR3 DNA: TGCGCCAGCAGAAGACGGGAACTAGGGGAGACCCAGTACTTC
V gene: TRBV5-1
J gene: TRBJ2-5
D gene: -
clone size: -

CDR3 protein: CASKLEGVYEQYF
CDR3 DNA: TGCGCCAGCAAATTGGAAGGAGTCTACGAGCAGTACTTC
V gene: TRBV5-1
J gene: TRBJ2-7
D gene: -
clone size: -

CDR3 protein: CASSLGLAGGTDTQYF
CDR3 DNA: TGTGCCAGCAGCTTAGGGCTAGCGGGGGGCACAGATACGCAGTATTTT
V gene: TRBV11-2
J gene: TRBJ2-3
D gene: TRBD2
clone size: -

CDR3 protein: CASSGLVTVPTYEQYF
CDR3 DNA: TGCGCCAGCAGTGGACTAGTGACAGTACCGACCTACGAGCAGTACTTC
V gene: TRBV10-1
J gene: TRBJ2-7
D gene: -
clone size: -

CDR3 protein: CASSQGQGKEIKQYF
CDR3 DNA: TGTGCCAGCAGCCAGGGACAGGGAAAGGAAATTAAGCAGTACTTC
V gene: TRBV9
J gene: TRBJ2-7
D gene: TRBD1
clone size: -

CDR3 protein: CASRAPPNTEAFF
CDR3 DNA: TGTGCCAGCAGGGCTCCACCGAACACTGAAGCTTTCTTT
V gene: TRBV5-6
J gene: TRBJ1-1
D gene: -
clone size: -

CDR3 protein: CASSESTAQGYTGELFF
CDR3 DNA: TGCGCCAGCAGTGAGTCGACAGCCCAAGGGTACACCGGGGAGCTGTTTTTT
V gene: TRBV10-2
J gene: TRBJ2-2
D gene: -
clone size: once

CDR3 protein: CASSSPGYYGYTF
CDR3 DNA: TGTGCCAGCAGTTCCCCCGGTTACTATGGCTACACCTTC
V gene: TRBV28
J gene: TRBJ1-2
D gene: -
clone size: -

CDR3 protein: CASSATGKGTEAFF
CDR3 DNA: TGTGCCAGCAGCGCCACAGGGAAGGGCACTGAAGCTTTCTTT
V gene: TRBV9
J gene: TRBJ1-1
D gene: -
clone size: -

CDR3 protein: CASSERGAYEQYF
CDR3 DNA: TGTGCCAGCAGCGAACGGGGGGCCTACGAGCAGTACTTC
V gene: TRBV6-5
J gene: TRBJ2-7
D gene: TRBD2
clone size: -

CDR3 protein: CAISETGEEYGYTF
CDR3 DNA: TGTGCCATCAGTGAAACAGGGGAAGAATATGGCTACACCTTC
V gene: TRBV10-3
J gene: TRBJ1-2
D gene: TRBD1
clone size: -

CDR3 protein: CASSQKGGPGNTIYF
CDR3 DNA: TGTGCCAGCAGCCAAAAAGGCGGGCCTGGAAACACCATATATTTT
V gene: TRBV7-6
J gene: TRBJ1-3
D gene: -
clone size: -

CDR3 protein: CSSSARGGVLNTEAFF
CDR3 DNA: TGTTCCAGCAGCGCCCGAGGGGGGGTCTTGAACACTGAAGCTTTCTTT
V gene: TRBV7-9
J gene: TRBJ1-1
D gene: -
clone size: -

CDR3 protein: CASSLDGSGTNEKLFF
CDR3 DNA: TGCGCCAGCAGCTTGGACGGGAGTGGAACTAATGAAAAACTGTTTTTT
V gene: TRBV5-1
J gene: TRBJ1-4
D gene: -
clone size: -

CDR3 protein: CASSTRRGTSEQYF
CDR3 DNA: TGTGCCAGCAGTACTAGGCGGGGGACTAGCGAGCAGTACTTC
V gene: TRBV6-5
J gene: TRBJ2-7
D gene: TRBD2
clone size: -

CDR3 protein: CASSEEEPAYEQYF
CDR3 DNA: TGTGCCAGCAGTGAAGAAGAGCCGGCCTACGAGCAGTACTTC
V gene: TRBV6-1
J gene: TRBJ2-7
D gene: -
clone size: few

CDR3 protein: CASSKGQADSEKLFF
CDR3 DNA: TGTGCCAGCTCAAAGGGACAGGCTGATAGTGAAAAACTGTTTTTT
V gene: TRBV18
J gene: TRBJ1-4
D gene: TRBD1
clone size: -

CDR3 protein: CASSLRGGATNTEAFF
CDR3 DNA: TGTGCCAGCAGCCTCCGGGGGGGGGCCACGAACACTGAAGCTTTCTTT
V gene: TRBV4-1
J gene: TRBJ1-1
D gene: -
clone size: -

CDR3 protein: CSSSLAGQGYSSYTF
CDR3 DNA: TGTTCCAGCAGCTTAGCGGGGCAGGGCTACAGTAGCTACACCTTC
V gene: TRBV7-9
J gene: TRBJ1-2
D gene: -
clone size: -

CDR3 protein: CASSVGLGGTDTQYF
CDR3 DNA: TGCGCCAGCAGCGTCGGACTAGGGGGCACAGATACGCAGTATTTT
V gene: TRBV5-1
J gene: TRBJ2-3
D gene: TRBD2
clone size: -

CDR3 protein: CSVCRGSVTEAFF
CDR3 DNA: TGCAGCGTTTGTAGAGGGTCGGTCACTGAAGCTTTCTTT
V gene: TRBV29-1
J gene: TRBJ1-1
D gene: -
clone size: -

CDR3 protein: CATSRDYRTDTQYF
CDR3 DNA: TGTGCCACCAGCCGGGACTACCGCACAGATACGCAGTATTTT
V gene: TRBV15
J gene: TRBJ2-3
D gene: TRBD2
clone size: -

CDR3 protein: CASSTGRGYTEAFF
CDR3 DNA: TGTGCCAGCAGTACTGGCAGGGGATACACTGAAGCTTTCTTT
V gene: TRBV6-1
J gene: TRBJ1-1
D gene: -
clone size: -